This T cell receptor beta chain was sequenced during a study of T cell repertoires in aging, cancer and after chemotherapy (dated by TCRdb to between 2018 and 2020). For the study in its entirety: The donors fell into six age groups ranging from 30 or younger to 70 or older, and each group had at least three individuals. The study profiled peripheral blood TCR beta repertoires from healthy donors and cancer patients to examine immunoaging and T cell reconstitution after chemotherapy. The full dataset contained several million TCR reads. Alongside fewer than 100 healthy donors serving as a reference group, the cohort included 218 cancer patients, of whom more than 85 had hematological cancers and 120 to 130 had solid cancers. In the solid tumor group, the paired samples taken before and after chemotherapy came from patients with brain tumors (glioblastoma) who were receiving therapy based on temozolomide.

Looking up the germline V gene (reference sequence) yields CDR1 GTSNPN and CDR2 SVGIG. Trimming leaves V shorter by 2 bases and J shorter by 2 bases, with the junction holding 11 bases beyond the gene matches. The CDR3 measures 16 amino acids from cysteine to phenylalanine. Left in the record is the CDR3 DNA by itself, 48 bases read in frame from the first base. Rearranged TRB sequences spanning V, D and J segments were amplified by multiplex touch-down PCR using a mixed TRB-A/B primer pool. Two consecutive PCR reactions with Phusion HS II polymerase added Illumina adapters and sample indices to the amplicons. The amplicons were purified from gel with the NucleoSpin Gel and PCR Clean-up kit and then assessed with Qubit and an Agilent 2100 Bioanalyzer. Sequencing of the libraries was done on an Illumina MiSeq with paired-end, single-indexed 600-cycle runs. As for the original processing: TRB sequences were processed with MiXCR versions 2.12 and 3.0.5. A clone was defined as each unique CDR3 nucleotide sequence, and only productive sequences supported by at least two reads were kept. The repertoire metrics were Shannon diversity, evenness, clonality (defined as one minus evenness), and alpha-parameterized diversity profiles covering alpha 0 to 5. The IGoR algorithm was used to compute generation probabilities of clones in paired pre- and post-chemotherapy samples. TCRdb reanalyzed the raw reads on its own, using fastp at Q25 for trimming and MiXCR for clone calling, and kept in-frame beta chains. Records with the same CDR3 protein are collapsed into one entry carrying the most frequent genes and DNA. In this record, the V and J calls reflect TCRdb's handling and not the investigators' own analysis. This sample lists fewer than 10,000 distinct CDR3 sequences; over 40% were detected once. Jointly, the top ten make up 9% to 15% of the sample.

What the research found in general, with its limitations: According to the authors, the repertoire data do not permit conclusions about immunological memory after chemotherapy. In healthy donors, the decline in TCR diversity with age was mainly due to loss of richness, whereas in cancer patients loss of evenness also played a role. An increase in median generation probability over the chemotherapy interval was observed in both cancer cohorts, suggesting that the repertoire was reconstituted through rebound thymic output. Significantly lower blood TCR diversity and higher clonality were observed in untreated patients with hematological or solid cancers than in age-matched healthy donors.

A word on this clonotype: Its antigen is currently not known. No base quality information exists; no much larger clone differs at one position.

Genomic DNA extracted from peripheral blood, rather than sorted cells or RNA, was used as the source for amplification of TCR beta rearrangements. This TCR derives from a human donor with a solid tumor. The chain couples TRBV30 to TRBJ2-5; TRBD1 agrees with 7 junctional bases. Sequencing was performed on blood. The CDR3 region reads CAWSSPPGTVQETQYF. The nucleotide sequence reads as follows: TGTGCCTGGAGTTCCCCGCCCGGGACAGTACAAGAGACCCAGTACTTC.